This TCR beta chain appears in the sequencing data of a study of shared clonotypes between healthy human individuals. The study, taken as a whole, reports: Clonotype sharing among donors, it was expected, would be affected by sequencing depth.

Of note for this clone: Its target is not known.

Researchers partitioned CD4+ cells into CD45RA+ naive and CD45RA-negative memory subsets. Evenly divided among several immunoSEQ plates was the genomic DNA of each subset. Method: immunoSEQ multiplex PCR; TCRdb's copy keeps in-frame clones and lacks some. This sample yields 2 million to 2.5 million clones, of which about 94% are seen a single time; 0.1% to 0.15% belongs to the top ten. Trimming removed 7 bases from V and 6 bases from J, with 10 bases in between. The CDR3 sequence is 12 residues long. CDR1 and CDR2 from the germline V gene are MDHEN and SYDVKM. The sample taken for sequencing was naive CD4+ T cells sorted from blood. Subset indicated: CD45RA+ positively selected. The V call is TRBV28, the J call TRBJ1-5, with D unresolved. This clonotype was sampled from a man between 18 and 29 years old in good health. In DNA, the CDR3 is TGTGCCAGCACCAATAGGGCTCAGCCCCAGCATTTT. This codes for CASTNRAQPQHF. Based on the CDR3 plus reference TRBV28 and TRBJ1-5, the full variable domain is DVKVTQSSRYLVKRTGEKVFLECVQDMDHENMFWYRQDPGLGLRLIYFSYDVKMKEKGDIPEGYSVSREKKERFSLILESASTNQTSMYLCASTNRAQPQHFGDGTRLSIL.